This T cell receptor beta chain came from a study of blood T cells in healthy people across ages. Germline CDR1 KGHDR, CDR2 SFDVKD. The CDR3 loop spans 14 amino acids. The authors ran a second PCR of roughly 6 to 11 cycles using a sample-barcoded 5' primer and a J-beta primer mix. One entry per CDR3 protein results from TCRdb running MiXCR on the 5' RACE reads. Of more than 750,000 distinct CDR3 sequences in the sample, 29% were seen once. As regards this clonotype: This clone may be a read error of a much larger clone one base away.

This sample also appeared in a second study, on T cells of mothers and their children.

The chain joins TRBV24-1 to TRBJ2-7; TRBD1 is a possible D gene (5 bases). This clonotype originated in a woman in her forties in good health. Sequencing used blood. CDR3 sequence reads: CATRDLKGSDEQYF. CDR3 bases: TGTGCCACCAGGGATTTGAAGGGGTCGGACGAGCAGTACTTC.